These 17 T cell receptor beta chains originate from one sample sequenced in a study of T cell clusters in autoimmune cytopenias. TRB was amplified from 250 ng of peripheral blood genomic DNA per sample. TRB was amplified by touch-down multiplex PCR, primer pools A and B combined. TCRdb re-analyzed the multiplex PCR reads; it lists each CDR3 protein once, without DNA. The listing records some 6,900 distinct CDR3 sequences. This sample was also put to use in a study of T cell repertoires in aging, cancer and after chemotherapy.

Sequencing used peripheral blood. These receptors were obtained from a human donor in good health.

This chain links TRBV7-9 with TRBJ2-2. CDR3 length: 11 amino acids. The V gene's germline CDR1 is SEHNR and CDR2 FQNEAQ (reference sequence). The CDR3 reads CASSFEGELFF. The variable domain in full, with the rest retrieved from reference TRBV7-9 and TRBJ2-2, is DTGVSQNPRHKITKRGQNVTFRCDPISEHNRLYWYRQTLGQGPEFLTYFQNEAQLEKSRLLSDRFSAERPKGSFSTLEIQRTEQGDSAMYLCASSFEGELFFGEGSRLTVL.

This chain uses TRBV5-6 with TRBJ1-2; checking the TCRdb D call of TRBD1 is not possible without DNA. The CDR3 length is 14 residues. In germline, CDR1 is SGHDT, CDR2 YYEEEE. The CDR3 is CASSPRTGFDGYTF.

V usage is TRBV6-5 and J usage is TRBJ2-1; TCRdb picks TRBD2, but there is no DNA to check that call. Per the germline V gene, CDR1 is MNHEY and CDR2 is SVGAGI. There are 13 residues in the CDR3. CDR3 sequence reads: CASSYTSGGEQFF.

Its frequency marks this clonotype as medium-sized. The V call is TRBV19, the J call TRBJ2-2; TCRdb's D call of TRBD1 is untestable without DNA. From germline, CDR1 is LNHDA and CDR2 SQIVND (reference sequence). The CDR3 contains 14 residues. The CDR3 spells CASSSSRGTGELFF.

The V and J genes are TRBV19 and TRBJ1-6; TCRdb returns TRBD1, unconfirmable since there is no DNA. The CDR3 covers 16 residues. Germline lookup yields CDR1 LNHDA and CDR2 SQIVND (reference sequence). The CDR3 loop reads CVSSRPTGDHNSPLHF.

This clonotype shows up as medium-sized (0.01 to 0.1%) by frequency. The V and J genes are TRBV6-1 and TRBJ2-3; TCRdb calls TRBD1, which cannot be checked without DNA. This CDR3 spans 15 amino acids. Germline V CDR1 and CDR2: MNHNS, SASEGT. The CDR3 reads CASSVRSGATDTQYF.

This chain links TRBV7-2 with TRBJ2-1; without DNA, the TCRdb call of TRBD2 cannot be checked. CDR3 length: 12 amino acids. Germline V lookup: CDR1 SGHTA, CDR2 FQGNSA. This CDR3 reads CASSFDPSAQFF.

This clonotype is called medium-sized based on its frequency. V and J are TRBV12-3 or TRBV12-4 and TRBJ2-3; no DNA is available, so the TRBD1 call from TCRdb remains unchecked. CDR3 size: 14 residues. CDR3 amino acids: CASGRQTSTDTQYF.

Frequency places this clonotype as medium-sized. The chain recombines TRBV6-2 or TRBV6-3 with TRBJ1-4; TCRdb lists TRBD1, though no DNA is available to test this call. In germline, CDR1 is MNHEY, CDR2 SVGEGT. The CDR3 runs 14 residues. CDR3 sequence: CASSRTGASEKLFF.

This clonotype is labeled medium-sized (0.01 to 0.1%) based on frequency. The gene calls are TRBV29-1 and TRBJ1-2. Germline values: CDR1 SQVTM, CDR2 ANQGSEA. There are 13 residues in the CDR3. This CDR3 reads CSVSSVPFYGYTF.

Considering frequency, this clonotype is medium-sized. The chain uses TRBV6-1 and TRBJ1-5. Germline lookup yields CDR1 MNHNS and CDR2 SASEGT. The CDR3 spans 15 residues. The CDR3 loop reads CASSDGNDGNQPQHF.

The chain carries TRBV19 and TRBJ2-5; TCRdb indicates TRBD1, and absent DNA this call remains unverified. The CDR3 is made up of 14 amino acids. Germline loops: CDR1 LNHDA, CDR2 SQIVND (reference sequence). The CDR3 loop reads CASSIGGARETQYF.

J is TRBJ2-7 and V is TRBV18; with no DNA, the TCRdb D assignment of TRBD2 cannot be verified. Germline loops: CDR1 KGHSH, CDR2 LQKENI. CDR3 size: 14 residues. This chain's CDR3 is CASSPRTFSYEQYF.

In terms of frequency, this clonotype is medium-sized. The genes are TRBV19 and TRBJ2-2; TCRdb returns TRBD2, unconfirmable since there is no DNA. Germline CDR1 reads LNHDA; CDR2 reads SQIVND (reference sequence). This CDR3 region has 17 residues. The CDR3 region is CASKGRVFTANTGELFF.

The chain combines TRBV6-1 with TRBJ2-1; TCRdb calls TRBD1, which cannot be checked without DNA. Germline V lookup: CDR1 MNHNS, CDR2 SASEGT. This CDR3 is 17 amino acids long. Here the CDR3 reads CASSEALGRGRYNEQFF.

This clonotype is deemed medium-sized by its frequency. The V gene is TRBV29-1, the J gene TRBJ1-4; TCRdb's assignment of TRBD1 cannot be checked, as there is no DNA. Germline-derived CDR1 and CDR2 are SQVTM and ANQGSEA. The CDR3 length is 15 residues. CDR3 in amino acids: CSVLGGQGANEKLFF.

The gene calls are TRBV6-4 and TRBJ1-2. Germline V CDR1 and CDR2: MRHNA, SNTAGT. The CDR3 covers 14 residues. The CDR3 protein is CASSDSSLLYGYTF.